Shown below are 31 T cell receptor beta chains from a single sample sequenced in a study of cytomegalovirus exposure and HLA in healthy donors. Researchers ran the PCR with 60 Vbeta and 13 Jbeta primers. Assay used: immunoSEQ multiplex PCR; TCRdb lists only in-frame clones, some missing. The table shows about 80,000 clones, with over 70% occurring only once. The sequenced sample consisted of PBMCs. The receptors derive from a man between 50 and 59 years old in good health and CMV-seropositive.

This clone showed up just a few times. The gene calls are TRBV5-1 and TRBJ2-7, with 7 bases that match TRBD1. This CDR3 is built from 13 residues. Germline lookup yields CDR1 SGHRS and CDR2 YFSETQ. J lost 2 bases, V lost 1 base, and 0 bases had no gene match. CDR3 sequence: CASSLTGAYEQYF. The CDR3 coding sequence is TGCGCCAGCAGCTTGACAGGGGCCTACGAGCAGTACTTC. The entire variable domain, with the rest obtained from reference TRBV5-1 and TRBJ2-7, is as follows: KAGVTQTPRYLIKTRGQQVTLSCSPISGHRSVSWYQQTPGQGLQFLFEYFSETQRNKGNFPGRFSGRQFSNSRSEMNVSTLELGDSALYLCASSLTGAYEQYFGPGTRLTVT.

This sequence joins TRBV30 and TRBJ2-1; 9 bases match TRBD1. Germline CDR1 reads GTSNPN; CDR2 reads SVGIG (reference sequence). This CDR3 comprises 20 residues. V lost 0 bases to trimming and J lost 0 bases; unmatched junction nucleotides: 15. CDR3 coding DNA: TGTGCCTGGAGTGTTGATAGAGGGACAGGGAGATTCAGCTCCTACAATGAGCAGTTCTTC. Protein sequence: CAWSVDRGTGRFSSYNEQFF.

The gene calls are TRBV11-2 and TRBJ2-7, with TRBD2 matching over 10 bases. The CDR3 is 15 amino acids. V trimming: 5 bases; J trimming: 3 bases; junction bases outside the gene matches: 7. The germline V gene has CDR1 SGHAT and CDR2 FQNNGV. The CDR3 DNA sequence: TGTGCCAGCAGCCTCGGGACTAGCGCTCTCTACGAGCAGTACTTC. This gives the protein CASSLGTSALYEQYF.

The chain couples TRBV9 to TRBJ2-5; 7 positions agree with TRBD2. This CDR3 has 14 residues. Germline assignment: CDR1 SGDLS and CDR2 YYNGEE. With V trimmed by 4 bases and J by 4 bases, 7 bases remained unmatched. The CDR3 reads CASSLGRARETQYF. The DNA of the CDR3 is TGTGCCAGCAGCCTTGGGAGGGCCCGAGAGACCCAGTACTTC.

This clone appeared a few times. The chain's CDR3 is CASSRPSRTGIDIQYF. The DNA of the CDR3 is TGTGCCAGCAGCCGGCCCTCGAGGACAGGGATCGACATTCAGTACTTC. V is TRBV14 and J is TRBJ2-4; 8 bases agree with TRBD1. The CDR3 contains 16 residues. The germline gives CDR1 SGHDN, CDR2 FVKESK. V gave up 4 bases and J gave up 8 bases; unmatched junction bases: 13.

V is TRBV5-1 and J is TRBJ1-2, with 10 bases aligning to TRBD1. V lost 4 bases to trimming and J lost 7 bases; unmatched junction nucleotides: 7. The CDR3 has 14 residues. Germline loops: CDR1 SGHRS, CDR2 YFSETQ. In DNA form, the CDR3 reads TGCGCCAGCAGCACCGGACAGGGGGAGGGTGGCTACACCTTC. Its protein product is CASSTGQGEGGYTF.

In DNA form, the CDR3 reads TGTGCCAGCTCACCCTCGGATTCTACCCCTAGGTCCCAGCATTTT. Translation: CASSPSDSTPRSQHF. The chain joins TRBV18 to TRBJ1-5; the D is unclear. Germline V lookup: CDR1 KGHSH, CDR2 LQKENI. The V and J ends lost 3 bases and 11 bases respectively, with 20 bases between them. This CDR3 region has 15 residues.

This clone came up a few times. The rearrangement joins TRBV4-3 to TRBJ2-1, with no clear D. The CDR3 is 17 amino acids. Trimming stripped 0 bases from V and 4 bases from J, with 16 bases between. CDR1 is LGHNA and CDR2 is YSLEER in the germline V gene. CDR3 DNA: TGCGCCAGCAGCCAAGATGTGGTGAGGAACACATACAATGAGCAGTTCTTC. Protein: CASSQDVVRNTYNEQFF.

The V and J genes are TRBV7-9 and TRBJ2-7; 13 nucleotides match TRBD2. This CDR3 has 15 amino acids. Germline V gene sequence: CDR1 SEHNR, CDR2 FQNEAQ (reference sequence). V shed 5 bases, J shed 7 bases, and the junction held 8 bases outside the gene matches. DNA of the CDR3: TGTGCCAGCAGCCTGGGACTAGCGGGATCTCAAGAGCAGTACTTC. Encoded protein: CASSLGLAGSQEQYF.

V is TRBV9 and J is TRBJ1-2; 7 nucleotides align to TRBD1. Trimming took 0 bases from V and 7 from J; bases not matched to a gene: 9. CDR3 size: 15 residues. Germline V CDR1 and CDR2: SGDLS, YYNGEE. CDR3 in DNA: TGTGCCAGCAGCGTAGAGGCGACAGGGAAAGGTGGCTACACCTTC. It encodes CASSVEATGKGGYTF.

The gene calls are TRBV5-1 and TRBJ2-1; 8 bases map to TRBD2. Trimming took 4 bases from V and 7 from J; bases not matched to a gene: 7. This CDR3 region has 14 residues. CDR1 is SGHRS, CDR2 YFSETQ, per germline. The CDR3 sequence: CASSQGLAENEQFF. DNA for the CDR3: TGCGCCAGCAGCCAAGGACTAGCCGAGAATGAGCAGTTCTTC.

This clone was found once. The gene calls are TRBV6-1 and TRBJ2-2; possible D gene TRBD1, 6 bases. This CDR3 contains 14 residues. Trimming cost V 6 bases and J 5 bases, with 13 bases left between them. Germline V gene lookup returns CDR1 MNHNS and CDR2 SASEGT. CDR3 nucleotide sequence: TGTGCCAGCAGCACCGGACAGACTACCGGGGAGCTGTTTTTT. Its protein is CASSTGQTTGELFF.

The chain joins TRBV5-5 to TRBJ2-2; 7 nucleotides line up with TRBD2. Germline CDR1 reads SGHKS; CDR2 reads YYEKEE (reference sequence). The V gene end was trimmed by 0 bases and the J gene end by 5 bases; junction bases not matched to a gene: 7. The CDR3 is made up of 16 amino acids. This CDR3 is CASSLAGGTTTGELFF. The CDR3 DNA follows: TGTGCCAGCAGCTTGGCCGGGGGGACCACTACCGGGGAGCTGTTTTTT.

The rearrangement uses TRBV30 and TRBJ2-3; perhaps TRBD1 as D (6 bases). The germline V and J ends were trimmed by 1 base and 2 bases, with 10 bases remaining between them. CDR1 and CDR2 (germline): GTSNPN, SVGIG (reference sequence). This CDR3 contains 14 residues. For the CDR3, the DNA is TGTGCCTGGAGTGGGGGGCAGGTCACAGATACGCAGTATTTT. Amino acid sequence: CAWSGGQVTDTQYF.

This chain links TRBV5-4 with TRBJ2-5; D gene unclear. The germline V gene encodes CDR1 SGHNT and CDR2 YYREEE (reference sequence). V lost 5 bases, J lost 5 bases, and 19 bases lay in between. CDR3 length: 15 amino acids. CDR3 nucleotides: TGTGCCAGCAGGGGCGACGGCACTTTAAGGGAGACCCAGTACTTC. Amino acid sequence: CASRGDGTLRETQYF.

This CDR3 is CASSAGLTPLAKNIQYF. The CDR3, as DNA: TGTGCCAGCAGTGCAGGGCTAACACCCCTAGCCAAAAACATTCAGTACTTC. V and J are TRBV2 and TRBJ2-4, with D possibly matching TRBD1 (5 bases). The V gene lost 4 bases and the J gene lost 0 bases, with 16 bases spanning the gap. The CDR3 runs 17 residues. CDR1 SNHLY and CDR2 FYNNEI come from the germline V gene. Combining the CDR3 with reference TRBV2 and TRBJ2-4 gives the whole variable domain EPEVTQTPSHQVTQMGQEVILRCVPISNHLYFYWYRQILGQKVEFLVSFYNNEISEKSEIFDDQFSVERPDGSNFTLKIRSTKLEDSAMYFCASSAGLTPLAKNIQYFGAGTRLSVL.

The rearrangement joins TRBV10-1 to TRBJ2-5; TRBD2 matches 8 bases. The closer fit of TRBJ2-7 to the DNA end suggests the J call may be wrong. CDR1 WNHNN and CDR2 SYGVQD come from the germline V gene (reference sequence). The CDR3 totals 13 residues. CDR3 in amino acids: CASSSGRTYEQYF. The CDR3 DNA follows: TGCGCCAGCAGTAGCGGGAGAACCTACGAGCAGTACTTC.

The V call is TRBV5-4, the J call TRBJ1-1, with D tentatively TRBD1 (5 bases). Germline V gene lookup returns CDR1 SGHNT and CDR2 YYREEE (reference sequence). Trimming cost V 1 base and J 10 bases, with 11 bases left between them. The CDR3 extends over 12 amino acids. For the CDR3, the DNA is TGTGCCAGCAGCTTGCGGACGGGGGGAGCTTTCTTT. This sequence encodes CASSLRTGGAFF.

This chain connects TRBV7-9 to TRBJ2-1, with 11 bases aligning to TRBD2. The V gene end was trimmed by 5 bases and the J gene end by 7 bases; junction bases not matched to a gene: 7. The CDR3 is 15 amino acids. Germline CDR1 reads SEHNR; CDR2 reads FQNEAQ (reference sequence). The CDR3 sequence: CASSQVAGGTNEQFF. CDR3 bases: TGTGCCAGCAGCCAGGTAGCGGGAGGGACAAATGAGCAGTTCTTC. Full variable domain (remainder filled in from reference TRBV7-9 and TRBJ2-1): DTGVSQNPRHKITKRGQNVTFRCDPISEHNRLYWYRQTLGQGPEFLTYFQNEAQLEKSRLLSDRFSAERPKGSFSTLEIQRTEQGDSAMYLCASSQVAGGTNEQFFGPGTRLTVL.

This sequence joins TRBV15 and TRBJ1-1, with 7 positions matching TRBD1. The V gene's germline CDR1 is LNHNV and CDR2 YYDKDF (reference sequence). V shed 0 bases, J shed 2 bases, and the junction held 6 bases outside the gene matches. This CDR3 is built from 16 residues. The CDR3 DNA reads TGTGCCACCAGCAGAGATATCGGACAGGCCAACACTGAAGCTTTCTTT. Protein product: CATSRDIGQANTEAFF.

This rearrangement joins TRBV7-6 to TRBJ2-2; 7 bases agree with TRBD2. The CDR3 has 15 amino acids. Germline V gene data show CDR1 as SGHVS and CDR2 as FNYEAQ. V lost 4 bases and J lost 0; bases outside the gene matches: 2. CDR3 sequence (DNA): TGTGCCAGCAGCTCGGGACTATCGAACACCGGGGAGCTGTTTTTT. Protein sequence: CASSSGLSNTGELFF. The full variable domain, its missing parts supplied by reference TRBV7-6 and TRBJ2-2, is GAGVSQSPRYKVTKRGQDVALRCDPISGHVSLYWYRQALGQGPEFLTYFNYEAQQDKSGLPNDRFSAERPEGSISTLTIQRTEQRDSAMYRCASSSGLSNTGELFFGEGSRLTVL.

The chain recombines TRBV11-2 with TRBJ2-7; 7 bases align to TRBD2. Germline V gene data show CDR1 as SGHAT and CDR2 as FQNNGV. The CDR3 runs to 15 residues. The V and J ends lost 2 bases and 0 bases, in that order; junction bases with no gene match: 4. In DNA form, the CDR3 reads TGTGCCAGCAGCTTAAAGAGCGGGACCTCCTACGAGCAGTACTTC. Protein product: CASSLKSGTSYEQYF. Together with reference TRBV11-2 and TRBJ2-7, the CDR3 gives the full variable domain: EAGVAQSPRYKIIEKRQSVAFWCNPISGHATLYWYQQILGQGPKLLIQFQNNGVVDDSQLPKDRFSAERLKGVDSTLKIQPAKLEDSAVYLCASSLKSGTSYEQYFGPGTRLTVT.

This clone was observed once. The chain carries TRBV4-1 and TRBJ2-1; TRBD2 matches 8 bases. The germline gives CDR1 MGHRA, CDR2 YSYEKL. CDR3 size: 15 residues. V was clipped by 1 base and J by 7 bases; unmatched bases: 6. CDR3 sequence: CASSQVNGRVNEQFF. CDR3 sequence (DNA): TGCGCCAGCAGCCAAGTGAACGGGAGGGTTAATGAGCAGTTCTTC.

This chain joins TRBV7-9 and TRBJ1-1, with D unclear. The length of the CDR3 is 13 residues. Trimming took off 5 bases at V and 4 bases at J, with 11 bases between the two ends. Germline assignment: CDR1 SEHNR and CDR2 FQNEAQ (reference sequence). The CDR3 reads CASSRGVGTEAFF. The CDR3 bases are TGTGCCAGCAGCCGCGGGGTGGGCACTGAAGCTTTCTTT.

The rearrangement uses TRBV5-5 and TRBJ2-2, with 13 bases fitting TRBD2. Unmatched junction bases numbered 9, after V lost 3 bases and J lost 4 bases. CDR1 is SGHKS and CDR2 is YYEKEE in the germline V gene (reference sequence). There are 18 residues in the CDR3. The chain's CDR3 is CASSSRLAGGSFTGELFF. CDR3 DNA: TGTGCCAGCAGCTCACGACTAGCGGGAGGATCCTTCACCGGGGAGCTGTTTTTT.

The chain carries TRBV5-8 and TRBJ2-2, with TRBD1 matching 9 bases. J was trimmed by 6 bases and V by 0 bases; bases with no gene match: 0. The CDR3 runs 14 residues. The V gene's germline CDR1 is SGHTS and CDR2 YDEGEE. This chain's CDR3 is CASSLDRGPGELFF. The CDR3 DNA sequence: TGTGCCAGCAGCTTGGACAGGGGGCCCGGGGAGCTGTTTTTT.

This rearrangement joins TRBV27 to TRBJ1-2, with a weak D call TRBD1 (6 bases). The CDR3 runs 16 residues. Trimming removed 4 bases from V and 2 bases from J, with 17 bases in between. The V gene's germline CDR1 is MNHEY and CDR2 SMNVEV (reference sequence). The CDR3 sequence is CASSSAGTGLNYGYTF. DNA for the CDR3: TGTGCCAGCAGTTCCGCCGGCACAGGGCTAAACTATGGCTACACCTTC.

This rearrangement joins TRBV29-1 to TRBJ2-7; 7 nucleotides align to TRBD1. The CDR3 is made up of 12 amino acids. V was pared by 4 bases and J by 6 bases, with 6 bases of the junction left unmatched. The germline CDR1 and CDR2 sequences are SQVTM and ANQGSEA. The CDR3 protein is CSVGVTGVEQYF. CDR3 coding DNA: TGCAGCGTTGGGGTTACAGGGGTCGAGCAGTACTTC.

The chain couples TRBV7-2 to TRBJ2-2, with D possibly being TRBD1 (6 bases). Germline CDR1 and CDR2: SGHTA and FQGNSA. Between the trimmed V and J ends, which lost 3 bases and 5 bases, there was a span of 10 bases. This CDR3 has 14 residues. CDR3 nucleotide sequence: TGTGCCAGCAGCTTGGGGGCGGATACCGGGGAGCTGTTTTTT. Residues: CASSLGADTGELFF. The full variable domain, in which reference TRBV7-2 and TRBJ2-2 provide the parts outside the CDR3, is GAGVSQSPSNKVTEKGKDVELRCDPISGHTALYWYRQSLGQGLEFLIYFQGNSAPDKSGLPSDRFSAERTGGSVSTLTIQRTQQEDSAVYLCASSLGADTGELFFGEGSRLTVL.

The V call is TRBV5-1, the J call TRBJ2-5; 7 bases match TRBD1. CDR3 length: 15 residues. Losses at the gene ends were 3 bases for V and 5 bases for J; bases not matched to a gene: 10. Germline V gene lookup returns CDR1 SGHRS and CDR2 YFSETQ. This CDR3 is CASSSVGTVGETQYF. The CDR3 DNA reads as TGCGCCAGCAGCTCCGTGGGGACAGTGGGGGAGACCCAGTACTTC.

A word on this clone: One end of the junction is discordant with germline, which a read error may explain. The chain uses TRBV10-1 and TRBJ2-1; D might be TRBD2 (5 bases). This CDR3 is 11 amino acids long. CDR1 and CDR2 from the germline V gene are WNHNN and SYGVQD (reference sequence). CDR3 coding DNA: TGCGCCGGCCGGGATCCCTTCCTCAAGATCTTC. Its protein product is CAGRDPFLKIF.